This T cell receptor beta chain appears in the sequencing data of a study of follicular helper T cells after annual influenza vaccination. Time point reported: 2014-2015 season, 7 days after vaccination. The germline V gene encodes CDR1 MNHNS and CDR2 SASEGT. V lost 4 bases to trimming and J lost 0 bases; unmatched junction nucleotides: 6. The CDR3 has 17 amino acids. Sequencing used immunoSEQ multiplex PCR; TCRdb keeps in-frame clones, though not all of them. The sample lists 12,000 to 15,000 clones, around 85% seen once, with 1.3% in the top ten. V usage is TRBV6-1 and J usage is TRBJ2-6; 7 nucleotides agree with TRBD1. This sequence originates from an adult who received the influenza vaccine. The material was CXCR5+ CD38- circulating T follicular helper cells from blood, obtained 7 days after influenza vaccination. Noted subset: circulating Tfh, non-naive CD4+CXCR5+PD-1+ (ICOS+CD38+ or ICOS-CD38-). The CDR3 nucleotides are TGTGCCAGCAGTGGGACAGGAACCCTCTCTGGGGCCAACGTCCTGACTTTC. It codes for CASSGTGTLSGANVLTF.